The sequence of this T cell receptor beta chain was determined in a study of blood T cells in healthy people across ages. Broader study findings: More naive CD4+ cells and higher diversity were found in long-lived than in aged donors.

The authors ran a second PCR of about 7 to 12 cycles using a sample-barcoded 5' primer and a J-beta primer mix. TCRdb re-called the 5' RACE reads through MiXCR, storing one row per CDR3 protein. Among about 1.6 million distinct CDR3 sequences listed, around 36% were seen once. The sample holds a few counts of this clonotype. What it binds is unknown. The trim removed 5 bases at V and 3 bases at J, leaving 9 bases unmatched. The germline V gene encodes CDR1 MNHNY and CDR2 SVGAGI (reference sequence). CDR3 length: 15 amino acids. The sequenced sample consisted of blood. J is TRBJ1-2 and V is TRBV6-6; 7 bases are shared with TRBD1. This clonotype was sampled from a woman aged 30 to 39 in good health. CDR3 loop: CASSPRDRTYYGYTF. DNA of the CDR3: TGTGCCAGCAGTCCCCGGGACAGAACTTACTATGGCTACACCTTC.